This is a list of T cell receptor beta chains from one sample in a study of radiation and T cells in renal cell carcinoma. TCRdb keeps only in-frame clones here, not all; method: immunoSEQ multiplex PCR. This sample has about 130,000 clones, with 81% found just once. This specimen consisted of blood, obtained from a patient whose treatment included radiotherapy and nephrectomy. The receptors were sampled from a woman in her fifties or sixties with renal cell carcinoma. The CDR3 runs from the conserved cysteine through the conserved F or W. Each record gives: J gene, clone size, V gene, D gene, CDR3 protein, CDR3 DNA. The D gene is left open where the match is weak. Only some rows state a clone size, as once, few, many or a class for expanded clones.

j_call: TRBJ1-5; clone_size: NA; v_call: TRBV28; d_call: NA; cdr3_aa: CASSSPTVAYNQPQHF; cdr3_nt: TGTGCCAGCAGTTCCCCGACAGTAGCATACAATCAGCCCCAGCATTTT
j_call: TRBJ1-6; clone_size: NA; v_call: TRBV2; d_call: NA; cdr3_aa: CASIRTANSPLHF; cdr3_nt: TGTGCCAGCATTAGGACAGCTAATTCACCCCTCCACTTT
j_call: TRBJ1-2; clone_size: NA; v_call: TRBV4-1; d_call: NA; cdr3_aa: CASSQDSQAVVYGYTF; cdr3_nt: TGCGCCAGCAGCCAAGACAGCCAAGCTGTGGTCTATGGCTACACCTTC
j_call: TRBJ2-3; clone_size: once; v_call: TRBV5-1; d_call: NA; cdr3_aa: CASSLEGGPPDTQYF; cdr3_nt: TGCGCCAGCAGCTTGGAGGGGGGCCCACCAGATACGCAGTATTTT
j_call: TRBJ2-7; clone_size: NA; v_call: TRBV9; d_call: NA; cdr3_aa: CASSVGLGLNSHSYEQYF; cdr3_nt: TGTGCCAGCAGCGTAGGATTGGGTTTGAACTCCCACTCCTACGAGCAGTACTTC
j_call: TRBJ1-4; clone_size: once; v_call: TRBV7-9; d_call: NA; cdr3_aa: CASSSREKLFF; cdr3_nt: TGTGCCAGCAGCTCCAGGGAAAAACTGTTTTTT
j_call: TRBJ2-6; clone_size: NA; v_call: TRBV7-3; d_call: NA; cdr3_aa: CASSLPGDNSGANVLTF; cdr3_nt: TGTGCCAGCAGCTTACCAGGGGACAACTCTGGGGCCAACGTCCTGACTTTC
j_call: TRBJ1-4; clone_size: NA; v_call: TRBV4-1; d_call: NA; cdr3_aa: CASSQGPGNEKLFF; cdr3_nt: TGCGCCAGCAGCCAAGGCCCCGGGAACGAAAAACTGTTTTTT
j_call: TRBJ2-2; clone_size: NA; v_call: TRBV19; d_call: TRBD2; cdr3_aa: CATTAGVNTGELFF; cdr3_nt: TGTGCCACCACGGCGGGGGTAAACACCGGGGAGCTGTTTTTT
j_call: TRBJ2-3; clone_size: NA; v_call: TRBV11-1; d_call: NA; cdr3_aa: CASSLVRVGRTQYF; cdr3_nt: TGTGCCAGCAGCTTAGTGAGGGTCGGACGCACGCAGTATTTT
j_call: TRBJ1-2; clone_size: NA; v_call: TRBV4-1; d_call: NA; cdr3_aa: CASSQDAYYGYTF; cdr3_nt: TGCGCCAGCAGCCAAGATGCTTACTATGGCTACACCTTC
j_call: TRBJ1-2; clone_size: NA; v_call: TRBV11-2; d_call: NA; cdr3_aa: CASSPGQGPLNGGYTF; cdr3_nt: TGTGCCAGCAGCCCGGGACAAGGGCCCCTTAACGGTGGCTACACCTTC